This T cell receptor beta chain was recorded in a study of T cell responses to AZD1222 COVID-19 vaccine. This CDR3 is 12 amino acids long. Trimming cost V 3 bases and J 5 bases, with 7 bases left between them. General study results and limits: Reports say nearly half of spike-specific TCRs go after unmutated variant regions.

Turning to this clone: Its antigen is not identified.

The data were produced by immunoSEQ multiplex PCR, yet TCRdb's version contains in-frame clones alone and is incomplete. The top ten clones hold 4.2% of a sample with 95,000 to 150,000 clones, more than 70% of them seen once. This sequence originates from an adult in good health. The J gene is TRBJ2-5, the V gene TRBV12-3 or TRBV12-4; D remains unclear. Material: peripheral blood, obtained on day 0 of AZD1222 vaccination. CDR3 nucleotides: TGTGCCAGCAGTTTGCAGTCGGAGACCCAGTACTTC. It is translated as CASSLQSETQYF.